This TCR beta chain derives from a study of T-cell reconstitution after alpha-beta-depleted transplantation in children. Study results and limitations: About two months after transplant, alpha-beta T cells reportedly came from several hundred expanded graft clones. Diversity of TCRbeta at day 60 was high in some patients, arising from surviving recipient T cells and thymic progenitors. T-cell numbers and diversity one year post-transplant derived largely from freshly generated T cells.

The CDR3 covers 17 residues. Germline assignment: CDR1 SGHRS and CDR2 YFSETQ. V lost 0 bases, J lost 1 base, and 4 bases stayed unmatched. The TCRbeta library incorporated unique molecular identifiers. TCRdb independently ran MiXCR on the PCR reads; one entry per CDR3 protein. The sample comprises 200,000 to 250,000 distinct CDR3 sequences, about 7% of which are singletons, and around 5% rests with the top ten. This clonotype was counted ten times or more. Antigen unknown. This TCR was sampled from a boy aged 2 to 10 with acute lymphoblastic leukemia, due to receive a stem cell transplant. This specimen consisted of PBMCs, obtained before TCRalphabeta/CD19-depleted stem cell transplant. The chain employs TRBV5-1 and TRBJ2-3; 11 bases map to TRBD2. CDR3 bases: TGCGCCAGCAGCTTGGTACTAGCGGGAGATGGCACAGATACGCAGTATTTT. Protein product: CASSLVLAGDGTDTQYF.